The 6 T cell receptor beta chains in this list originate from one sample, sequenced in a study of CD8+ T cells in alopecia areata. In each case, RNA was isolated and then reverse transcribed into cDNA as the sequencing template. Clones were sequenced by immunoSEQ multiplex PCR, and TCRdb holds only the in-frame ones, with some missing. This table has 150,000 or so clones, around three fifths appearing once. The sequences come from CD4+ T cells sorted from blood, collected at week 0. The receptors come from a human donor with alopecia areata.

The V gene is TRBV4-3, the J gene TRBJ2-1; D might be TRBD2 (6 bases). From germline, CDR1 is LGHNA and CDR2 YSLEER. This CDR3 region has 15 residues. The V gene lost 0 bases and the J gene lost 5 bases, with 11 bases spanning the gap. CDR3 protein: CASSQDALANNEQFF. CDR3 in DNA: TGCGCCAGCAGCCAAGATGCACTAGCAAACAATGAGCAGTTCTTC.

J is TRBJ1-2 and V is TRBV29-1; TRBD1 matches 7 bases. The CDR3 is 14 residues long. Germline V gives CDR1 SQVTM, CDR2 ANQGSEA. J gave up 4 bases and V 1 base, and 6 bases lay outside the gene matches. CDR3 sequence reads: CSVEGGQALYGYTF. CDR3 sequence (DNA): TGCAGCGTTGAAGGTGGACAGGCCCTCTATGGCTACACCTTC.

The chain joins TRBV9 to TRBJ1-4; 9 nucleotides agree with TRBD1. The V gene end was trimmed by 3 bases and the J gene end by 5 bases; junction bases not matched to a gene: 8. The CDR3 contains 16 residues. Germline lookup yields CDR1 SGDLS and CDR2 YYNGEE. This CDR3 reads CASSAREDRGNEKLFF. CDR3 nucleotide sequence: TGTGCCAGCAGCGCGAGGGAGGACAGGGGAAATGAAAAACTGTTTTTT.

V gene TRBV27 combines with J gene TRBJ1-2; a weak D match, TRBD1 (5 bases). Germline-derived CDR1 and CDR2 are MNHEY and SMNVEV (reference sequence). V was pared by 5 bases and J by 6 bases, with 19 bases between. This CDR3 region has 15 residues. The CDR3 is CASSLRGRRIDGYTF. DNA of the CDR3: TGTGCCAGCAGTCTAAGGGGCAGGAGAATAGATGGCTACACCTTC.

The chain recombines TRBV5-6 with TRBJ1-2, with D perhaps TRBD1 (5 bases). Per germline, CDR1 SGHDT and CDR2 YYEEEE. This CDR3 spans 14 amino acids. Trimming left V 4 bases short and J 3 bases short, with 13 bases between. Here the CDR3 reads CASSQGTFYYGYTF. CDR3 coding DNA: TGTGCCAGCAGCCAAGGGACCTTTTACTATGGCTACACCTTC.

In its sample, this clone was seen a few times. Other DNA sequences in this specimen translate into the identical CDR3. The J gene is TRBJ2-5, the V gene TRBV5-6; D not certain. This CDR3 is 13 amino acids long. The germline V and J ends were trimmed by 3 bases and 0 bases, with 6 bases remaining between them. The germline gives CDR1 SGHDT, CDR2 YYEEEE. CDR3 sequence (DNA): TGTGCCAGCAGCTCTCAGAACCAAGAGACCCAGTACTTC. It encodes CASSSQNQETQYF. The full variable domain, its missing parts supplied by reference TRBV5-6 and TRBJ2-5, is DAGVTQSPTHLIKTRGQQVTLRCSPKSGHDTVSWYQQALGQGPQFIFQYYEEEERQRGNFPDRFSGHQFPNYSSELNVNALLLGDSALYLCASSSQNQETQYFGPGTRLLVL.